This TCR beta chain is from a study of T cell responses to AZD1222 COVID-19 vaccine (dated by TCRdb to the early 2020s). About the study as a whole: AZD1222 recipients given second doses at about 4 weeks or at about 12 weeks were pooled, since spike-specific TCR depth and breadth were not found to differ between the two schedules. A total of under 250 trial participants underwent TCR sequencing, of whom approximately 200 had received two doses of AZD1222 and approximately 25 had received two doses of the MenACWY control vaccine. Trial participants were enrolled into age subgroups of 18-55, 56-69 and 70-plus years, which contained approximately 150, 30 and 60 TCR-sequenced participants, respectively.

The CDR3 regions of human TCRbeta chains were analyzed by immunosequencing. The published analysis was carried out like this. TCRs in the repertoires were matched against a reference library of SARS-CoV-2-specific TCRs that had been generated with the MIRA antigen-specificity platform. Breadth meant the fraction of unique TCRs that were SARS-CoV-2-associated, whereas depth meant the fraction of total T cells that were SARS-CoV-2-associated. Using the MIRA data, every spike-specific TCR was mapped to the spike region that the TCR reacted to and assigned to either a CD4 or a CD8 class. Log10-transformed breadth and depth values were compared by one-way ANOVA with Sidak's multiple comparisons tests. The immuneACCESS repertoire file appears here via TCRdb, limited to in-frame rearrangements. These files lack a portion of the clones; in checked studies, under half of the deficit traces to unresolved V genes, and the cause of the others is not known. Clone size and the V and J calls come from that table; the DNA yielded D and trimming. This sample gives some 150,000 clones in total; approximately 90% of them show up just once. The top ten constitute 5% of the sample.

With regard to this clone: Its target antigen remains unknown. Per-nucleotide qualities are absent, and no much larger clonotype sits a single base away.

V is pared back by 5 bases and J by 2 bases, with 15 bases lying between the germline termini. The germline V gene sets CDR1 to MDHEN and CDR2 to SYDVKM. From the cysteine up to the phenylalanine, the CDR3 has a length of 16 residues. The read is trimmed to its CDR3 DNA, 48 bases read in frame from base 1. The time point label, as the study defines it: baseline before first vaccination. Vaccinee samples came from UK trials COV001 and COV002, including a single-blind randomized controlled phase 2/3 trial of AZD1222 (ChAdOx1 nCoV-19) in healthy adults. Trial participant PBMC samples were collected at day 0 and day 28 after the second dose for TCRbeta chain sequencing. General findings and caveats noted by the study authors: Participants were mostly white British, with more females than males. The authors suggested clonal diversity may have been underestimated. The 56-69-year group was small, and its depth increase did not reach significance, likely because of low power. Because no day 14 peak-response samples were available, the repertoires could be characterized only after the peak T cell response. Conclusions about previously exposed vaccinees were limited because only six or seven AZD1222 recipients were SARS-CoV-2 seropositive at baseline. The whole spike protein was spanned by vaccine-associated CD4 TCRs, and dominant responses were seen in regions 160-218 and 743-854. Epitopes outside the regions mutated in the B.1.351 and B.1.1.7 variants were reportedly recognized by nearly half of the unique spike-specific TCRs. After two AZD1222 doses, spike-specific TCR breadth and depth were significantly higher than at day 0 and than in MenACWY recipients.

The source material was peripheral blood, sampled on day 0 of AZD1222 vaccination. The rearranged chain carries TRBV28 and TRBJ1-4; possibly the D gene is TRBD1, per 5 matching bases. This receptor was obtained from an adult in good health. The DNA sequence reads TGTGCCAGCAGTCTCCTTGGGGCGGAGACTAATGAAAAACTGTTTTTT. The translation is CASSLLGAETNEKLFF.